This record looks at one TCR beta chain sequence and its context. Its antigen target is currently unknown. Base-call qualities are not available, and no considerably larger clone is one nucleotide away. The entry originates in a study of beta chain features in type 1 diabetes listed by TCRdb under 2018. Background for the entire study: Patients and healthy donors did not differ in mean age, gender distribution, total cell number or subset yield. A total of 107,917,701 sorted cells were examined across all samples, and a strong correlation was observed between cell number per subset and RNA yield. In the study, recently diagnosed type 1 diabetes patients and matched healthy donors were compared on the TCRB repertoires of their sorted circulating CD4+ T cell subsets. Naive and central memory subsets were obtained from all 30 or so donors, but regulatory and stem cell-like memory subsets were isolated from only 8 patients and about 8 healthy donors.

Each donor gave one peripheral blood draw, approximately 110 mL on average, collected into heparinised tubes. Using a panel that included CD45RO, CCR7, CD25, CD127, CD95 and CD27, naive, central memory, regulatory and stem cell-like memory CD4+ T cells were sorted on a BD FACSAria II. Every sorted population had a purity above 95%. PBMCs were isolated immediately by Lymphoprep density gradient centrifugation and stained directly without culture. To minimize batch effects, samples were stained and sorted in pairs, one healthy donor with one patient per experiment. The High Capacity cDNA Reverse Transcription Kit was used to reverse transcribe all of the isolated RNA, meaning that expressed TCRB transcripts were what got sequenced. Deep immunoSEQ sequencing was applied to naive, central memory and regulatory T cell samples, giving an average of about 3.7 million total reads per sample. Sorted cells were lysed in RLT buffer and RNA was extracted with DNase-treated RNeasy Micro or Mini kits, depending on cell number. Each cell subset was processed separately to prevent cross-contamination, with patient and healthy donor samples processed together. The immunoSEQ multiplex PCR was used to amplify TCRB sequences from cDNA, generating 87-bp fragments that spanned the CDR3 region. The amplicons were sequenced using the Illumina HiSeq platform. The study's own analysis went as follows. Synthetic template baselines were used to correct PCR bias computationally, reads within Hamming distance 2 were collapsed, and singletons that could not be merged were discarded. Reads were aligned to IMGT to assign V, D and J genes, CDR3 length, and insertions or deletions at six rearrangement sites. Within each subset, clonotype counts were normalized to sorted cell number, and only after that were true diversity and Gini coefficients computed with the tcR R package. The overlap coefficient, calculated on TCRB nucleotide sequences, was used to quantify repertoire sharing. Sourced from immuneACCESS, this table was stored by TCRdb with only in-frame sequences that have V and J called. A share of the clones is absent; for the studies checked, an unresolved V gene accounts for under half, and the remainder has no known explanation. V and J calls and clone size follow that table, whereas D and trimming were derived from the DNA. This sample lists roughly 300,000 clones; 12% to 15% were detected once. The ten largest clones capture 6.7% of the sample.

Summary of the overall study and its limitations: Because cDNA was sequenced instead of genomic DNA, highly expressing activated cells could be over-represented, though the groups showed no difference in activation or CD3 levels. PCR might favor shorter templates, but patient and control samples were amplified and corrected together, so any skew would affect both groups equally. Patients with type 1 diabetes made fewer insertions and deleted more nucleotides at VDJ recombination sites, implying thymic rearrangement abnormalities. A moderate but significant shortening of TCRB CDR3 length was observed in type 1 diabetes patients in all four CD4+ subsets. Naive, central memory and regulatory TCRB repertoires appeared to be more similar among patients than among healthy donors. HLA sub-analyses involved small numbers of individuals, so any influence of HLA type on TCRB rearrangement remained unresolved.

Counted from cysteine to phenylalanine, this CDR3 has 14 amino acids. The DNA shown is the 42-base CDR3, in frame from base 1. The germline ends are 17 bases apart after V is trimmed by 5 bases and J by 7 bases. Looking up the germline V gene yields CDR1 KGHSH and CDR2 LQKENI. This TCR was sampled from a man aged 25-45 years in good health. The chain joins TRBV18 to TRBJ1-1; perhaps TRBD1 is the D gene, with 5 bases matching. The specimen sequenced was central memory CD4+ T cells from blood. The DNA sequence is as follows: TGTGCCAGCTCAGACAAAGTGGGACGTTTTGAAGCTTTCTTT. This encodes CASSDKVGRFEAFF.